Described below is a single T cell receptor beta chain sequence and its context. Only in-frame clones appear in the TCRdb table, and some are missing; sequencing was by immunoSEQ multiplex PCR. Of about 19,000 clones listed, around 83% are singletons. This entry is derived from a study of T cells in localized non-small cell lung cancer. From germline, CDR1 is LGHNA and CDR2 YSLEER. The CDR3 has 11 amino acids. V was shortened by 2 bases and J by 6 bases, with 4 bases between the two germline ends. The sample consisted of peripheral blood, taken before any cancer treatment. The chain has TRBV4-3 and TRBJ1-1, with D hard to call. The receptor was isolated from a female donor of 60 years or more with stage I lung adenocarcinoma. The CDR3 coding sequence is TGCGCCAGCAGCCAAAATTCTGAAGCTTTCTTT. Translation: CASSQNSEAFF.